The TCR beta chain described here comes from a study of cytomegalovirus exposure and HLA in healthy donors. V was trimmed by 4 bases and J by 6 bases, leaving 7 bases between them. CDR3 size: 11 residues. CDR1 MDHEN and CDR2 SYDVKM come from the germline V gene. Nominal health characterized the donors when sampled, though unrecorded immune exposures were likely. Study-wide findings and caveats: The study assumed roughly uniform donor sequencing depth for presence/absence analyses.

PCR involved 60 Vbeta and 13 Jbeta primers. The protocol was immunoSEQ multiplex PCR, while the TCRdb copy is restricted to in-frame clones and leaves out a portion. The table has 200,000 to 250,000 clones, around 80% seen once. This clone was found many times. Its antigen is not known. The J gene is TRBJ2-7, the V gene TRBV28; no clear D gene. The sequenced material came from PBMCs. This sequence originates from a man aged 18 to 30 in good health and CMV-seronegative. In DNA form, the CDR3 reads TGTGCCAGCAGTTCGTTAGCCGAGCAGTACTTC. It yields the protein CASSSLAEQYF.